This TCR beta chain was retrieved from a study of T cells in Graves' hyperthyroidism and ophthalmopathy (dated by TCRdb to between 2018 and 2021). Background for the entire study: TCR V-J signatures able to tell the groups apart were searched for in a discovery cohort of more than 90 patients, of whom roughly 42 had Graves' ophthalmopathy and about 55 had stable Graves' hyperthyroidism. The paper describes TCR Vbeta CDR3 sequencing of 140 or so peripheral blood samples, made up of about 41 ophthalmopathy patients, around 78 hyperthyroidism patients and some 17 progressor patients. Thyroid tissue and blood T-cell repertoires from roughly six Graves' hyperthyroidism patients were also compared in the study. Prospective prediction of ophthalmopathy was tested in an independent validation cohort of approximately 19 hyperthyroidism patients and 15 to 17 patients who later progressed to ophthalmopathy. Following sampling, methimazole starting at 30 mg daily was given to hyperthyroidism patients, and high-dose intravenous methylprednisolone was given to ophthalmopathy patients. The 75 to 100 discovery patients were divided at random into training and test sets in a 7:3 ratio. What the work shows at the level of the full study, not this receptor alone: Sample size was not statistically predetermined, and blinding of investigators to group allocation was not performed. Most expanded thyroid clonotypes (frequency above 0.001) were also detected in blood, a finding suggesting that blood repertoires may reflect thyroid immune responses. In cross-validation, a model built on a 13 V-J signature told ophthalmopathy apart from stable hyperthyroidism with about 90% sensitivity and roughly 83% specificity, and in testing the same model reached 80%/75%. In validation, the model predicted progression to ophthalmopathy with approximately 71% sensitivity and approximately 72% specificity, a median of around six months before onset.

Patients with uncontrolled infections, other autoimmune diseases, pregnancy or lactation were excluded. Clinical symptoms, serum thyroxine and TRAb, thyroid ultrasound, and orbital computed tomography formed the basis for the diagnoses. Total RNA was extracted with Trizol reagent, and quality was checked on an Agilent 2100 Bioanalyzer. Measured from the cysteine to the phenylalanine, the CDR3 is 16 residues long. Only CDR3 DNA remains: 48 bases, in frame from the first base. Germline trimming: 2 bases from V, 5 bases from J; junction bases outside gene matches: 11. According to the germline V gene (reference sequence), CDR1 reads WNHNN and CDR2 reads SYGVQD. The TCR beta CDR3 regions were amplified from RNA transcripts. The first round of RT-PCR for the TCR CDR3 was performed with the HTBI primer set and the Qiagen OneStep RT-PCR kit. A second multiplex PCR round built the libraries, followed by size selection and purification. The libraries were sequenced on an Illumina HiSeq2000 using paired-end 100 bp reads. In the source study's methods: SOAPnuke was used to process the raw data, throwing out any read that contained adapters or uncalled bases, had a mean Phred below 15, or lacked an exact constant-primer or identifier match. High-quality paired reads were merged using COPE v1.2.5, and each unique nucleotide sequence was defined as a clonotype. Clonotypes were aligned to IMGT TRBV, TRBD and TRBJ reference segments using MiTCR v1.1. The analysis included only V-J combinations with a frequency above 0.0001, which together covered over 98% of the repertoires. The TCS score was defined as F50 (clonal expansion) divided by E x V (chaos), with BLOSUM62-based TCRdist calculated between CDR3 peptides within each V-J. Welch's t-statistics and random forest reduced roughly 530 V-J features to roughly 13, which were used in a naive Bayes classifier (R e1071). The Morisita-Horn index was used to measure how similar the thyroid and blood repertoires were. The raw public data were reprocessed by TCRdb itself: fastp quality trimming at Q25, MiXCR clonotype calling, in-frame beta chains only. Under each unique CDR3 protein, matching rows form one entry showing the most common genes and DNA. Here the V and J calls rest on TCRdb's processing, not on the authors' analysis. For this sample the table gives fewer than 650,000 distinct CDR3 sequences, of which over 45% were detected only once. Of the sample, around 47% falls within the top ten clones.

This clonotype was observed a handful of times. No antigen is known for it. There are no base qualities to consult, and no much larger clone falls within one base. The sequence was collected from an adult woman with Graves' disease, either hyperthyroidism or ophthalmopathy (not recorded which). The chain uses TRBV10-1 and TRBJ2-5, with 7 bases in between that match TRBD1. Sequencing was carried out using peripheral blood or thyroid tissue (not recorded which). CDR3 reads: CASSEGTATPLETQYF. The DNA sequence follows: TGCGCCAGCAGTGAGGGGACAGCTACGCCATTGGAGACCCAGTACTTC.